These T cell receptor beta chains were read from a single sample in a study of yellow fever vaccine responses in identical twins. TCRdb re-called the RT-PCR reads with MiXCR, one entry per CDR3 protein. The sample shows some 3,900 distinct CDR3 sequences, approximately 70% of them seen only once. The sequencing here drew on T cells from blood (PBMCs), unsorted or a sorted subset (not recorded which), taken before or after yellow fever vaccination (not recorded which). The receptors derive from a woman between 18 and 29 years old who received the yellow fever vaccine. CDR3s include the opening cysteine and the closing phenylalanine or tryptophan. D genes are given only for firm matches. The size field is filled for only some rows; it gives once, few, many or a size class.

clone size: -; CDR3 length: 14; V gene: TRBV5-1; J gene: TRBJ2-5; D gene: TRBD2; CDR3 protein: CASKRLAEQETQYF; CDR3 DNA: TGCGCCAGCAAAAGACTAGCGGAACAAGAGACCCAGTACTTC
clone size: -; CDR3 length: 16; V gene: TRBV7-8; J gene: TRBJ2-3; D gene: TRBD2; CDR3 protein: CASSSYYSGSADTQYF; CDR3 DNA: TGTGCCAGCAGCTCATACTATAGCGGGAGTGCCGATACGCAGTATTTT
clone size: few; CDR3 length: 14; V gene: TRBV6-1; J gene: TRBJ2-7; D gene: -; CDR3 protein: CASSQRTESYEQYF; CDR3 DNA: TGTGCCAGCAGTCAGAGGACAGAGAGCTACGAGCAGTACTTC
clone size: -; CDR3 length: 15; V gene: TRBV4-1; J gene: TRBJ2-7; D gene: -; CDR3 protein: CASSQPNRAAYEQYF; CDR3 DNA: TGCGCCAGCAGCCAACCAAACAGGGCCGCCTACGAGCAGTACTTC
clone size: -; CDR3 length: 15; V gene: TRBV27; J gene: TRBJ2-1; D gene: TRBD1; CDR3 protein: CASSLSPGQGNEQFF; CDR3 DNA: TGTGCCAGCAGTTTGTCCCCAGGACAGGGCAATGAGCAGTTCTTC
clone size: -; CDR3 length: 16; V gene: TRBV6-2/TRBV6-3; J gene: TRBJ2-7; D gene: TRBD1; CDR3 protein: CASSYSKDRGQYEQYF; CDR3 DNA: TGTGCCAGCAGTTACTCGAAGGACAGGGGGCAATACGAGCAGTACTTC
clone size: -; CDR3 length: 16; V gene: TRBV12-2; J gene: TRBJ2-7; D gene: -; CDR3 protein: CASRLAVGLTTYEQYF; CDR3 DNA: TGTGCAAGTCGCTTAGCGGTGGGACTAACCACCTACGAGCAGTACTTC
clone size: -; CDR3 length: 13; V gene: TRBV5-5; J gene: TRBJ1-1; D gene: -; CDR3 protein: CASSLWGNTEAFF; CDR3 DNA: TGTGCCAGCAGCTTGTGGGGGAACACTGAAGCTTTCTTT
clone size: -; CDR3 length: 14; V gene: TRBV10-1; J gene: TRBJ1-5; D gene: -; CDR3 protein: CASSESANNQPQHF; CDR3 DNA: TGCGCCAGCAGTGAGTCGGCGAACAATCAGCCCCAGCATTTT
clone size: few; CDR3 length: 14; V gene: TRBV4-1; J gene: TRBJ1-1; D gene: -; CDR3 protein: CASSQKTRGAEAFF; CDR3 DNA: TGCGCCAGCAGCCAAAAAACCAGGGGCGCTGAAGCTTTCTTT
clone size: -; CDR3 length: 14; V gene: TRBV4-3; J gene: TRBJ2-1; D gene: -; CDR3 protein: CASSQSRGLSEQFF; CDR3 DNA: TGCGCCAGCAGCCAAAGTCGTGGCCTCTCCGAGCAGTTCTTC
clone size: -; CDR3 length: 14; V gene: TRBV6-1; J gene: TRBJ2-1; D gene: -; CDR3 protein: CASGAWDSVNEQFF; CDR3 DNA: TGTGCCAGCGGGGCGTGGGACTCGGTCAATGAGCAGTTCTTC
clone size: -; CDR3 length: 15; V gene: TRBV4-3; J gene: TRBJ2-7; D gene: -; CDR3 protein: CASSQEWAGSFEQYF; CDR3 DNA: TGCGCCAGCAGCCAAGAGTGGGCAGGGTCTTTCGAGCAGTACTTC
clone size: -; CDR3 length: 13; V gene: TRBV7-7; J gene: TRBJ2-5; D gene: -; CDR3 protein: CASSTGVAETQYF; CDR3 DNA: TGTGCTAGCAGCACGGGAGTGGCAGAGACCCAGTACTTC
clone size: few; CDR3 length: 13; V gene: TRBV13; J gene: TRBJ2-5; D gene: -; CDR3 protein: CASSPSEFKTQYF; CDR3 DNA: TGTGCCAGCAGCCCAAGCGAATTCAAGACCCAGTACTTC
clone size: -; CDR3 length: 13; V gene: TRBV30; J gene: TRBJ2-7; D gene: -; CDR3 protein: CALEGGKDYEQYF; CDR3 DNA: TGTGCCTTGGAGGGCGGCAAAGACTACGAGCAGTACTTC
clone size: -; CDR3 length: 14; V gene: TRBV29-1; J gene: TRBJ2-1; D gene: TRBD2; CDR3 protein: CSVVERDGMDEQFF; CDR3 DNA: TGCAGCGTAGTAGAGCGGGACGGTATGGATGAGCAGTTCTTC
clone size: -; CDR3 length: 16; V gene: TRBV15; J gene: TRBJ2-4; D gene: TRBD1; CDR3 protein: CATSRDTGTGYNIQYF; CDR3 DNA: TGTGCCACCAGCAGAGACACCGGGACAGGGTATAACATTCAGTACTTC
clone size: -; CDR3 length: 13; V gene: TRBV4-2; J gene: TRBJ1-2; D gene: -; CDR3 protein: CASSQVLGSGYTF; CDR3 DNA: TGTGCCAGCAGCCAAGTTTTGGGATCTGGCTACACCTTC
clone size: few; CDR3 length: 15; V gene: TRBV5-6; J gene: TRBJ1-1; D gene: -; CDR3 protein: CASSLVRTVNGEAFF; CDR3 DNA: TGTGCCAGCAGCTTGGTGAGGACGGTCAACGGTGAAGCTTTCTTT
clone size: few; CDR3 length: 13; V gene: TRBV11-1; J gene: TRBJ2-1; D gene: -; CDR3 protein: CASSLSTNNEQFF; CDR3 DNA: TGTGCCAGCAGCTTATCGACTAACAATGAGCAGTTCTTC
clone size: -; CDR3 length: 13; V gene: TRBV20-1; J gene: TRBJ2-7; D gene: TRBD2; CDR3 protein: CSARDPLASEQYF; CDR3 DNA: TGCAGTGCTAGAGACCCACTAGCGTCGGAGCAGTACTTC
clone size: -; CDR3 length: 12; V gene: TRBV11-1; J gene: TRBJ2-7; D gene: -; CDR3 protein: CASSLANNEQYF; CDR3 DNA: TGTGCCAGCAGCTTAGCAAACAACGAGCAGTACTTC
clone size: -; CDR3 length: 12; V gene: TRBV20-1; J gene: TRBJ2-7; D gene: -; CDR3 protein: CSARDSGYEQYF; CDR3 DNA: TGCAGTGCTAGAGACAGCGGCTACGAGCAGTACTTC
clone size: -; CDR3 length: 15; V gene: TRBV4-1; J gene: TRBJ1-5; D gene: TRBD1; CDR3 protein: CASSPAGGAVQPQHF; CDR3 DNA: TGCGCCAGCAGCCCCGCAGGGGGCGCGGTTCAGCCCCAGCATTTT
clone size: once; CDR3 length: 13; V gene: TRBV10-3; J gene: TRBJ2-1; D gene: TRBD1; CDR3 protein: CAITRTGGLEQFF; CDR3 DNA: TGTGCCATCACCCGGACAGGGGGCCTTGAGCAGTTCTTC
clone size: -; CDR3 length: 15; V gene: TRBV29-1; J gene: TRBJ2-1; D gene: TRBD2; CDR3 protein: CSVNPGTSGSNEQFF; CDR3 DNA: TGCAGCGTTAACCCCGGGACTAGCGGGTCCAATGAGCAGTTCTTC
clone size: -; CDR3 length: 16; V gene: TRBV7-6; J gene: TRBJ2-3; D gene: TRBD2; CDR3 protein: CASSPLGGGRTDTQYF; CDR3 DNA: TGTGCCAGCAGCCCCCTCGGCGGGGGACGCACAGATACGCAGTATTTT
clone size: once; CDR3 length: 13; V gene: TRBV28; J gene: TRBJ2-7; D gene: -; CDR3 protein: CASSLSRAYEQYF; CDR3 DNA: TGTGCCAGCAGTTTGAGCAGGGCCTACGAGCAGTACTTC
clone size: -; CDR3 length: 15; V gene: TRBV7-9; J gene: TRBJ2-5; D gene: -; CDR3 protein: CASSQRGGGQETQYF; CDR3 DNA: TGCGCCAGCAGCCAAAGGGGGGGTGGCCAAGAGACCCAGTACTTC
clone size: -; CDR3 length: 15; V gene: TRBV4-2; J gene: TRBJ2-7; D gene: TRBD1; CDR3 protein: CASSPEGARPHEQYF; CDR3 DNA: TGTGCCAGCAGCCCCGAGGGGGCGCGTCCCCACGAGCAGTACTTC
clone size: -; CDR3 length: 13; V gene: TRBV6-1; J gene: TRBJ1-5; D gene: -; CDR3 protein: CASSQGSNQPQHF; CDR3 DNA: TGTGCCAGCAGCCAGGGGAGCAATCAGCCCCAGCATTTT
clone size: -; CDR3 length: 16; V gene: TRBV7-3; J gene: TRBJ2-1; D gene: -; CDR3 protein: CASSLIGGGPNNEQFF; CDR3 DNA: TGTGCCAGCAGCTTAATTGGCGGGGGCCCGAACAATGAGCAGTTCTTC
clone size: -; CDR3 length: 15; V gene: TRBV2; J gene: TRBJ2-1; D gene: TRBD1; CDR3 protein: CASRLDRGGYNEQFF; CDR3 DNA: TGTGCCAGCAGGCTCGACAGGGGGGGGTACAATGAGCAGTTCTTC
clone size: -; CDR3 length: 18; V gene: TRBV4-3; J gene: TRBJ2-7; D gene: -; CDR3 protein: CASSQEMLIAEPTYEQYF; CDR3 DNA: TGCGCCAGCAGCCAAGAAATGTTGATAGCGGAACCGACCTACGAGCAGTACTTC
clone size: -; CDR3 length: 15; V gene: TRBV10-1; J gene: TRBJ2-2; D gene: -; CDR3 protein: CASSDGGSSTGELFF; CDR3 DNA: TGCGCCAGCAGTGATGGAGGGAGTAGCACCGGGGAGCTGTTTTTT
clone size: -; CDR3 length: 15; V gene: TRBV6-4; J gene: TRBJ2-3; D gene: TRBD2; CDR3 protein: CASSDSGGATDTQYF; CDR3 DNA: TGTGCCAGCAGTGACAGCGGGGGGGCCACAGATACGCAGTATTTT
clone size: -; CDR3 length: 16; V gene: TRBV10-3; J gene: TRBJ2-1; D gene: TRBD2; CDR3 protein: CAISAAGLADYNEQFF; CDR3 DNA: TGTGCCATCAGTGCTGCGGGGCTAGCGGACTACAATGAGCAGTTCTTC
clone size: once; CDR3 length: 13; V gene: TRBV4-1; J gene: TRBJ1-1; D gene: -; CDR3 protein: CASSQDRYTEAFF; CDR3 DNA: TGCGCCAGCAGCCAAGACAGGTACACTGAAGCTTTCTTT
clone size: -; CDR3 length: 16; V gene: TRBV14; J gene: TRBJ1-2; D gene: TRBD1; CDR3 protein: CASSLGTEFPNYGYTF; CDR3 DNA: TGTGCCAGCAGCCTAGGGACAGAGTTTCCTAACTATGGCTACACCTTC
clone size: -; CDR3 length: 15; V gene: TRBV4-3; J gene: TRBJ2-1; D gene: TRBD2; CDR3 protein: CASSQGLAINNEQFF; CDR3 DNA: TGCGCCAGCAGCCAGGGACTAGCAATCAACAATGAGCAGTTCTTC
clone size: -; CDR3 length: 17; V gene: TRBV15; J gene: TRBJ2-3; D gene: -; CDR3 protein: CATSSFPGETSTDTQYF; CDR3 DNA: TGTGCCACCAGCTCTTTCCCCGGGGAAACTAGCACAGATACGCAGTATTTT
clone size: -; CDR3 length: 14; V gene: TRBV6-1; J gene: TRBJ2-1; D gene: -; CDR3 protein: CASGSQSSYNEQFF; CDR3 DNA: TGTGCCAGCGGGTCACAGAGCTCCTACAATGAGCAGTTCTTC
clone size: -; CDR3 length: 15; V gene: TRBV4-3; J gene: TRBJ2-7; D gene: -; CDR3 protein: CASSQDPDGTYEQYF; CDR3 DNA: TGCGCCAGCAGCCAAGATCCCGACGGGACCTACGAGCAGTACTTC
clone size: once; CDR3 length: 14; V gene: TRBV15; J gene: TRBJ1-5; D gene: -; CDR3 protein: CATSGGPNNQPQHF; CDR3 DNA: TGTGCCACCAGCGGGGGACCAAACAATCAGCCCCAGCATTTT
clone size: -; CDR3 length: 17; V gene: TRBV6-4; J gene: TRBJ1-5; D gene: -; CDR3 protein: CASSDPGREQTSQPQHF; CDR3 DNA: TGTGCCAGCAGTGACCCCGGTAGGGAGCAAACCTCGCAGCCCCAGCATTTT